This is a list of T cell receptor beta chains from one sample in a study of technical replicates of blood from a handful of donors. Here immunoSEQ multiplex PCR was the method, and the copy in TCRdb shows in-frame clones only, minus some. The sample gives approximately 73,000 clones, 85% to 95% of which show up once; over 0.2% is in the top ten. Sequencing was performed on T cells isolated from PBMCs. The receptors stem from a human donor in good health. The CDR3 runs from the conserved cysteine through the conserved F or W. The order of the fields is V gene, clone size, D gene, J gene, CDR3 DNA, CDR3 protein. D genes are given only for firm matches. Clone size, where shown, is once, few, many, or a class for clones that have expanded.

>TRBV9|NA|NA|TRBJ2-2
TGTGCCAGCAGCGTAGGTGGTAGGGGAGGTACCGGGGAGCTGTTTTTT
CASSVGGRGGTGELFF
>TRBV11-2|NA|TRBD2|TRBJ2-3
TGTGCCAGCAGCGGGACTAGCGGGACAGATACGCAGTATTTT
CASSGTSGTDTQYF
>TRBV6-5|NA|NA|TRBJ1-1
TGTGCCAGCAGTCGATTGGGCGCGTTGAACACTGAAGCTTTCTTT
CASSRLGALNTEAFF
>TRBV4-1|NA|NA|TRBJ1-3
TGCGCCAGCAGCCCCCCGTCTGGAAACACCATATATTTT
CASSPPSGNTIYF
>TRBV2|NA|NA|TRBJ1-4
TGTGCCAGCAGTGAGGGATCGGCGGGGAGCCGTGAAAAACTGTTTTTT
CASSEGSAGSREKLFF
>TRBV19|NA|NA|TRBJ2-5
TGTGCCAGTAGTAGGAGACGGGACCAAGAGACCCAGTACTTC
CASSRRRDQETQYF
>TRBV27|NA|NA|TRBJ2-7
TGTGCCACGCACGGGGCGGGAATACCCTACGAGCAGTACTTC
CATHGAGIPYEQYF
>TRBV6-1|once|NA|TRBJ2-3
TGTGCCAGCAAACTCCAATCAACCAGCACAGATACGCAGTATTTT
CASKLQSTSTDTQYF
>TRBV6-5|once|NA|TRBJ1-1
TGTGCCAGCAGTTACGGTGGGAGTGAAGCTTTCTTT
CASSYGGSEAFF
>TRBV27|NA|TRBD1|TRBJ1-2
TGTGCCAGCAGTTTCCCGACAGGGGAGGGCTACACCTTC
CASSFPTGEGYTF
>TRBV5-1|NA|NA|TRBJ2-2
TGCGCCAGCTCATTGGATGGTCCAAGGAGCACCGGGGAGCTGTTTTTT
CASSLDGPRSTGELFF
>TRBV4-1|NA|TRBD1|TRBJ1-2
TGCGCCAGCAGCCCTCACTACCCGACAGGGGGAGGCGGGAGTAATGGCTACACCTTC
CASSPHYPTGGGGSNGYTF
>TRBV29-1|NA|TRBD2|TRBJ2-3
TGCAGCGCAATAAGACTAGCGGGAAACACAGATACGCAGTATTTT
CSAIRLAGNTDTQYF
>TRBV7-9|NA|NA|TRBJ1-6
TGTGCCAGCAGCTTAGACGTATGGGGCTCACCCCTCCACTTT
CASSLDVWGSPLHF
>TRBV30|NA|NA|TRBJ2-5
TGTGCCTGGAGTAGCAACCAAGAGACCCAGTACTTC
CAWSSNQETQYF
>TRBV7-6|NA|TRBD2|TRBJ2-7
TGTGCCAGCAGCCAGGTCGCGGGAGAGGCCTACGAGCAGTACTTC
CASSQVAGEAYEQYF
>TRBV5-1|NA|NA|TRBJ1-4
TGCGCCAGCAGCCGTGGTAGGAGGGAAGGTTTAAATGAAAAACTGTTTTTT
CASSRGRREGLNEKLFF
>TRBV5-1|NA|NA|TRBJ2-7
TGCGCCAGCAGCTTGAGTGGATTGCGCGATAGCGGTCTGGAGCAGTACTTC
CASSLSGLRDSGLEQYF
>TRBV5-1|NA|TRBD2|TRBJ2-3
TGCGCCAGCAGCCCCGGGACTAGCGGGGCAGATACGCAGTATTTT
CASSPGTSGADTQYF
>TRBV7-9|NA|NA|TRBJ2-3
TGTGCCAGCAGCTCGTCGGCAGATACGCAGTATTTT
CASSSSADTQYF
>TRBV4-2|NA|TRBD2|TRBJ2-1
TGTGCCAGCAGCCCCTACGAGCGGGAGGCCAATGAGCAGTTCTTC
CASSPYEREANEQFF
>TRBV4-1|NA|TRBD2|TRBJ2-6
TGCGCCAGCAGCCAGGCGGGGGGCCCGCCTGGGGCCAACGTCCTGACTTTC
CASSQAGGPPGANVLTF
>TRBV4-1|NA|NA|TRBJ1-3
TGCGCCAGCAGCCAAGGAGACAGATTCGACATTTCTGGAAACACCATATATTTT
CASSQGDRFDISGNTIYF
>TRBV21-1|NA|NA|TRBJ2-7
TGTGCCAGCAGCAAAGTTGACAGGGGGGGCTTCTACGAGCAGTACTTC
CASSKVDRGGFYEQYF
>TRBV27|NA|TRBD1|TRBJ2-7
TGTGCCAGCAGCCCTAGGACAGGGTTGTACGAGCAGTACTTC
CASSPRTGLYEQYF
>TRBV11-2|NA|NA|TRBJ2-7
TGTGCCAGCAGCTCAGACAGGCGTGAGCAGTACTTC
CASSSDRREQYF
>TRBV4-1|NA|TRBD2|TRBJ2-7
TGCGCCAGCAGCGTTTTACTAGCGGCTTCCTACGAGCAGTACTTC
CASSVLLAASYEQYF